This T cell receptor beta chain was sequenced during a study of T cells in tuberculosis. Study as a whole: This South African cohort compared adolescents with or without latent tuberculosis against adults with active tuberculosis.

This clone is a singleton in its sample. Produced via immunoSEQ multiplex PCR; TCRdb's table is partial and in-frame only. The data show 40,000 to 45,000 clones, roughly 96% seen once. V dropped 0 bases and J dropped 8; count of bases not matched to a gene: 11. There are 16 residues in the CDR3. Germline V gene sequence: CDR1 SGDLS, CDR2 YYNGEE. The TCR originated in a donor under 30 with latent tuberculosis or without tuberculosis infection. The specimen was PBMCs. The chain joins TRBV9 to TRBJ1-5; 7 bases line up with TRBD1. The CDR3: CASSVGLGGGGEPQHF. The CDR3 DNA reads TGTGCCAGCAGCGTAGGATTAGGGGGCGGAGGGGAGCCCCAGCATTTT.